Listed here is a single T cell receptor beta chain. Its specificity is unknown. cDNA serving as the sequencing template came from extracted, reverse transcribed RNA. Sequenced by immunoSEQ multiplex PCR; TCRdb stores in-frame clones only, minus some. The sample shows approximately 150,000 clones, 85% to 90% of them seen only once. The sample belongs to a study of CD8+ T cells in alopecia areata. Across the whole study: Treated patients received oral tofacitinib, 5 to 10 mg twice daily. The protocol delivered tofacitinib for 6 to 18 months, then withdrew it for 6 months.

Whole-study findings and limits: With patients, TCR sharing proved less clear than in mice, a difference possibly related to HLA.

The treatment denotes: oral pan-JAK inhibitor, 5-10 mg twice daily. Peripheral blood and lesional scalp punch biopsies came from alopecia areata patients. This TCR derives from a human donor with alopecia areata. The specimen was CD8+ T cells sorted from blood, collected at week 4, from a patient treated with tofacitinib.

The CDR3 DNA is TGTGCCTGGAGTGGGGGGTTAGAGACCCAGTACTTC. As protein: CAWSGGLETQYF. The chain combines TRBV30 with TRBJ2-5; D is possibly TRBD1 or TRBD2 (5 bases each). Trimming took off 1 base at V and 4 bases at J, with 7 bases between the two ends. The CDR3 is 12 amino acids. Germline CDR1 GTSNPN, CDR2 SVGIG (reference sequence). Combining the CDR3 with reference TRBV30 and TRBJ2-5 gives the whole variable domain SQTIHQWPATLVQPVGSPLSLECTVEGTSNPNLYWYRQAAGRGLQLLFYSVGIGQISSEVPQNLSASRPQDRQFILSSKKLLLSDSGFYLCAWSGGLETQYFGPGTRLLVL.